Listed below are T cell receptor beta chains from one sample, sequenced in a study of blood T cell repertoires in COVID-19. Sequencing was performed with immunoSEQ multiplex PCR; in TCRdb, only in-frame clones are kept and a portion is missing. The sample carries under 200,000 clones, 87% recorded once. The sample comprised peripheral blood. The receptors here all came from a man aged 55 to 70 with active or convalescent COVID-19. CDR3s include the opening cysteine and the closing phenylalanine or tryptophan.

v_gene	CDR3aa
TRBV7-3	CASSSQGLYTGELFF
TRBV4-1	CASSQAPRRRNEQYF
TRBV2	CATGAGARSGANVLTF
TRBV6-5	CASSRQGSNTGELFF
TRBV5-1	CASSSGLAEETQYF
TRBV29-1	CSVEDRSAGNEKLFF
TRBV19	CASSLRTLDNSPLHF
TRBV9	CASSVKYGGNTGELFF
TRBV27	CASKATDSGNTIYF
TRBV7-6	CASSLTQGTNEKLFF
TRBV5-4	CASSLDRDNSPLHF
TRBV19	CASSSGGATRGTDTQYF
TRBV5-1	CASSPMSLASNTGELFF
TRBV7-2	CASSFRFRTSGRNEQFF
TRBV2	CASNERQETQYF
TRBV19	CASSIAGGPYNEQFF
TRBV6-1	CASSEEGPGSPLHF
TRBV6-5	CASSSGQGGYTF
TRBV5-1	CASRQTDNTEAFF
TRBV2	CASHRTVEKLFF
TRBV6-5	CASSPQGGNQPQHF
TRBV9	CASSVQGGNNEKLFF
TRBV30	CAWTRGSEKLFF
TRBV9	CASSVGPGGGRQPQHF
TRBV5-1	CASRMTGGVDGYTF
TRBV7-2	CASSPSGGTDTQYF
TRBV2	CASTRGGRNTEAFF
TRBV5-1	CASTNGQGLGGELFF
TRBV5-1	CASKRAAEAGELFF
TRBV5-1	CASSLARTSGGLQETQYF
TRBV7-2	CASMRVNTEAFF
TRBV21-1	CASSKAPGRGGNQPQHF
TRBV5-5	CASSLGSLSYGYTF
TRBV5-1	CASSEQGAYGNTIYF
TRBV6-6	CASSSPGQGVSGYTF
TRBV3-1/TRBV3-2	CASTRGGQETQYF
TRBV7-7	CASSLGTSGNTIYF
TRBV29-1	CSVEGQGGAEQYF
TRBV6-5	CASSRGLSNQPQHF
TRBV23-1	CASSRGGLRCYEQYF
TRBV5-1	CASSLNWGGGETQYF
TRBV2	CASSEIGRDIEAFF
TRBV5-1	CASSLGTSGNTDTQYF
TRBV5-1	CASSLDTGRTDTQYF
TRBV2	CASSATGAKGNTIYF
TRBV21-1	CASSPPPDRSGANVLTF
TRBV6-6	CASSRIPIQGSNQPQHF
TRBV29-1	CSVGANGELFF
TRBV18	CASSPPTDTQYF
TRBV6-5	CASSYSSPGQGDYTF
TRBV19	CASSISLTGGRETQYF
TRBV5-5	CASSLSLAESYEQYF
TRBV18	CASSPNEGQQKLFF
TRBV7-9	CASSSMVGGAHPGELFF
TRBV6-5	CASSPPGLNTQYF
TRBV4-2	CASSQIRQGLGYRGYTF
TRBV7-9	CASSPKGGGNNEQFF
TRBV6-5	CASTGLGLGSYEQYF